This T cell receptor beta chain was found in a study of tumor-infiltrating lymphocytes in primary liver carcinoma. In regard to this clonotype: Relative to the germline gene, one junction end is altered; a read error may explain this.

Germline DNA was also extracted, and blood RNA derived from unsorted whole blood. These patients lived with chronic HBV infection and had never been treated. Starting material of 400 to 600 ng total RNA yielded TCR beta cDNA via a constant-region primer. Libraries covering TCR beta were generated through three nested multiplex PCR rounds (using a slightly modified ARM-PCR). Running 10 cycles apiece, the first two PCR rounds relied on TRBV1-TRBV30 forward primers together with a C-beta reverse primer. TCRdb re-analysed the multiplex PCR reads in MiXCR, keeping a single row per CDR3 protein. The data hold 300,000 to 350,000 distinct CDR3 sequences, with 58% observed a single time. CDR1 is SGHAT and CDR2 is FQDESV in the germline V gene (reference sequence). This CDR3 is built from 15 residues.

V and J are TRBV11-1 and TRBJ2-3; a weak D match, TRBD1 (6 bases). Sequencing was performed on peripheral blood. This TCR derives from a woman between 25 and 40 years old with primary liver carcinoma and hepatitis B virus infection. The CDR3 is CVSSLGGRSTDTQYF. In DNA, the CDR3 is TGTGTCAGCAGCTTAGGGGGAAGGAGCACAGATACGCAGTATTTT.